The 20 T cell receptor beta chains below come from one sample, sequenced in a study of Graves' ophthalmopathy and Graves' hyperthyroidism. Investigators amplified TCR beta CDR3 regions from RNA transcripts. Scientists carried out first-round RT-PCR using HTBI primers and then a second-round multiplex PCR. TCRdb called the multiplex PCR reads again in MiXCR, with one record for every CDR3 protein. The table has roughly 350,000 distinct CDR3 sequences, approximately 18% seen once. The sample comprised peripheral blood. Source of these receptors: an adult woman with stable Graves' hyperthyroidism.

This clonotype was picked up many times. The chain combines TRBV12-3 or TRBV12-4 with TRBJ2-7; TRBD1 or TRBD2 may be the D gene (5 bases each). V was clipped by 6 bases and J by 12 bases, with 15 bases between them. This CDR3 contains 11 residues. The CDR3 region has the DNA TGTGCCAGCAGGCCCGGGGCACCATTGTACTTC. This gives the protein CASRPGAPLYF.

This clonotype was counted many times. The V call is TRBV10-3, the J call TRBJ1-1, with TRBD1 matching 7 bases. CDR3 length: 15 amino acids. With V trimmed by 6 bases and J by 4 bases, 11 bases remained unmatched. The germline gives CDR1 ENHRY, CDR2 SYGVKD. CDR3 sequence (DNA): TGTGCCATCAGAACCGACAGGGCGCTCCCCACTGAAGCTTTCTTT. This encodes CAIRTDRALPTEAFF.

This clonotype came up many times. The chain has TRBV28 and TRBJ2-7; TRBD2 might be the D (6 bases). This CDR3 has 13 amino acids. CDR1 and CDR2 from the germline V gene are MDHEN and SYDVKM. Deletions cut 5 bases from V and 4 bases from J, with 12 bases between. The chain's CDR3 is CASSDSEGYEQYF. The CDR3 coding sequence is TGTGCCAGCAGTGATTCGGAGGGTTACGAGCAGTACTTC. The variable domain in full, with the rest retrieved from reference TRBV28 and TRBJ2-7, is DVKVTQSSRYLVKRTGEKVFLECVQDMDHENMFWYRQDPGLGLRLIYFSYDVKMKEKGDIPEGYSVSREKKERFSLILESASTNQTSMYLCASSDSEGYEQYFGPGTRLTVT.

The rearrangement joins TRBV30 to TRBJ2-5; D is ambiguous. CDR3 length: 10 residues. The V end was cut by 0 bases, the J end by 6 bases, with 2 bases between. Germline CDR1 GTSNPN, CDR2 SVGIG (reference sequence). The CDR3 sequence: CAWSVQTQYF. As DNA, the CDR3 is TGTGCCTGGAGTGTTCAGACCCAGTACTTC. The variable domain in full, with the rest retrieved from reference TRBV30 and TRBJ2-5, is SQTIHQWPATLVQPVGSPLSLECTVEGTSNPNLYWYRQAAGRGLQLLFYSVGIGQISSEVPQNLSASRPQDRQFILSSKKLLLSDSGFYLCAWSVQTQYFGPGTRLLVL.

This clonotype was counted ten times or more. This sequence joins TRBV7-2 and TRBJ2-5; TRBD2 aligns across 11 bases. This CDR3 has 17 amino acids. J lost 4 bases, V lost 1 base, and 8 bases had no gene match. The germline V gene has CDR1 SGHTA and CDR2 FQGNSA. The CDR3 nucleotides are TGTGCCAGCAGCTTAGGTTTACTAGCGGGAGTCGGAGAGACCCAGTACTTC. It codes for CASSLGLLAGVGETQYF.

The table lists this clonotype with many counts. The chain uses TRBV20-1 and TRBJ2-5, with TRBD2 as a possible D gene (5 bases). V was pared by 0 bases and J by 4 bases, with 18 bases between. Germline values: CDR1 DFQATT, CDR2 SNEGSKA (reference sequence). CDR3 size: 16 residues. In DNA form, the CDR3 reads TGCAGTGCTAGAGATCAGGCAGAGGGCCCGATAGAGACCCAGTACTTC. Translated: CSARDQAEGPIETQYF.

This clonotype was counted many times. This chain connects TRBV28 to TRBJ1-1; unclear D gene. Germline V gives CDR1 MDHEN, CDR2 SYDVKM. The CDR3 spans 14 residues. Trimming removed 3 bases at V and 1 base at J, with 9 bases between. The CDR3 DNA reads TGTGCCAGCAGTTTTTCGACAAGGAACACTGAAGCTTTCTTT. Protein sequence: CASSFSTRNTEAFF.

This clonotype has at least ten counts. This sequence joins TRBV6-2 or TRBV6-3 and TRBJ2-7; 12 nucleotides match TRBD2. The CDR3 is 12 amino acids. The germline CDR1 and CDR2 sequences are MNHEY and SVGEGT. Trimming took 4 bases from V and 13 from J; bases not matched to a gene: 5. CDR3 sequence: CASSSSSGRGYF. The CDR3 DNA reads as TGTGCCAGCAGTTCGTCTAGCGGGAGGGGATACTTC.

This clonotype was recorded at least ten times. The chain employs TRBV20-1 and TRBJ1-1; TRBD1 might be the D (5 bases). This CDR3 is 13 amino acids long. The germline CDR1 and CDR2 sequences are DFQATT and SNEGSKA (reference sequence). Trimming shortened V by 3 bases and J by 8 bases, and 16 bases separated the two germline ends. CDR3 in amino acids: CSARLREVLEAFF. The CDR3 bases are TGCAGTGCTAGGCTCAGGGAGGTTTTGGAAGCTTTCTTT.

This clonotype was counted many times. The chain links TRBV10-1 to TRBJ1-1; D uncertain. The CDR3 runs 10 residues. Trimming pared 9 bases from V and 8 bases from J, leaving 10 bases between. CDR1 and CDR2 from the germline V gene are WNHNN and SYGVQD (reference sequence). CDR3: CASGEGEAFF. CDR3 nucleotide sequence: TGCGCCAGTGGGGAGGGCGAAGCTTTCTTT.

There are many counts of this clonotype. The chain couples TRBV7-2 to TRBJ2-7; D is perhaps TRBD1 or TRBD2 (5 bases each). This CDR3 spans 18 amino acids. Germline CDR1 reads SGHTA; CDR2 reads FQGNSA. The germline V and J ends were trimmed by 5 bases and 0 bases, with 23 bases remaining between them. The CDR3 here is CASSAYQPPGRSSYEQYF. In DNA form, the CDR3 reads TGTGCCAGCAGCGCCTACCAACCGCCGGGACGGAGCTCCTACGAGCAGTACTTC.

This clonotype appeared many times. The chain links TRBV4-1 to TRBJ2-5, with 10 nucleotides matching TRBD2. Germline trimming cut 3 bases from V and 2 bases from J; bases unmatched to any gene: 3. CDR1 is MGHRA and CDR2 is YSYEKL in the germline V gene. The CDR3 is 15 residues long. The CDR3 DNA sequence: TGCGCCAGCAGCCAGACGGGACTAGCGCAAGAGACCCAGTACTTC. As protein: CASSQTGLAQETQYF.

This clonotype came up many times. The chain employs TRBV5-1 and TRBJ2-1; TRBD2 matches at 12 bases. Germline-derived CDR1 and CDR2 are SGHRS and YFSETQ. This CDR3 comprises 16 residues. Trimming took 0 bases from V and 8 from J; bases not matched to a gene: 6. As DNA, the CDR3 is TGCGCCAGCAGCTTGGCTGGACTAGCGGGATTGGATGAGCAGTTCTTC. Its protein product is CASSLAGLAGLDEQFF.

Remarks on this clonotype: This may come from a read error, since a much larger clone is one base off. This CDR3 reads CASSISGLAGVGSQETEYF. Written as DNA, the CDR3 is TGCGCCAGCAGCATCTCGGGACTAGCGGGAGTAGGGTCCCAAGAGACCGAGTACTTC. The chain has TRBV5-1 and TRBJ2-5; 14 bases agree with TRBD2. The CDR3 is 19 amino acids. Germline-derived CDR1 and CDR2 are SGHRS and YFSETQ.

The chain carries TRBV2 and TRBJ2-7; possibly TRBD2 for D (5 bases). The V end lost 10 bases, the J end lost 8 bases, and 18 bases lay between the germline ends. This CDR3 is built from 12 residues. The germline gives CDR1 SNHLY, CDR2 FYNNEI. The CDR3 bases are TGTGCCACGAGGGCGGAGATGAAGAAGCAGTACTTC. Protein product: CATRAEMKKQYF.

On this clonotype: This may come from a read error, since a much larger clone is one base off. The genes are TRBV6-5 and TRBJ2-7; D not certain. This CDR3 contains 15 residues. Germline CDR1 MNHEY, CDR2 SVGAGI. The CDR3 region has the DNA TGTGCCAGCATTTACTCTGCGGTAAGACGAGGCGAGCAGTACTTC. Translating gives CASIYSAVRRGEQYF.

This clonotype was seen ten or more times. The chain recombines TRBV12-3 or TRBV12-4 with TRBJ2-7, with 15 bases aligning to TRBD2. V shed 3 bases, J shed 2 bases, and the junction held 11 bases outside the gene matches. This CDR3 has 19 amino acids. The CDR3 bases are TGTGCCAGCAGTTTGCACTCGCGAGGACTAGCGGGAGGGACCTACGAGCAGTACTTC. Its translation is CASSLHSRGLAGGTYEQYF.

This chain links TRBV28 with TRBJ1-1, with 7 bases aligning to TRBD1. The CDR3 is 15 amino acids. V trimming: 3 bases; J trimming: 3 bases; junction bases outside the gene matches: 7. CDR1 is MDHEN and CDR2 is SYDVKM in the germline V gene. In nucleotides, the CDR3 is TGTGCCAGCAGTTTCCCTTACAGGGGTGACACTGAAGCTTTCTTT. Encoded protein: CASSFPYRGDTEAFF.

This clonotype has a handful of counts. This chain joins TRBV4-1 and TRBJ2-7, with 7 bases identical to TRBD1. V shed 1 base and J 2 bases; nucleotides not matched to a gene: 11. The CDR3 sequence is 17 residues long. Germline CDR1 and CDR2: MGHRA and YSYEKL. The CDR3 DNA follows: TGCGCCAGCAGCCAAGTGGCCTACAGGGACAGAGCCTACGAGCAGTACTTC. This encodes CASSQVAYRDRAYEQYF.

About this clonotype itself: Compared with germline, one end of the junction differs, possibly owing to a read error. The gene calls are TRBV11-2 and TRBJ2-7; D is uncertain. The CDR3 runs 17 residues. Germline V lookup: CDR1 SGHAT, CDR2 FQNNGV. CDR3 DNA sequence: TGTGCCTGCAGCTTATCCGCCCTAGATTTCTTCGCCCACGAGCAGTACTTC. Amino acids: CACSLSALDFFAHEQYF.